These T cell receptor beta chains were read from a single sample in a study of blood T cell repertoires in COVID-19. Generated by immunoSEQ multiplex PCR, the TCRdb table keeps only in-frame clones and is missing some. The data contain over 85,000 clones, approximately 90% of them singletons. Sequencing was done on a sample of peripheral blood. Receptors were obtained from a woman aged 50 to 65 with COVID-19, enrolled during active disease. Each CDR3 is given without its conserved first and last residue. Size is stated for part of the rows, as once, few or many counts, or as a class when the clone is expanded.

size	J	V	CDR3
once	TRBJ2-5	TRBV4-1	ASSQEGMRGEETQY
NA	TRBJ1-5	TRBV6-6	ASRGQGTNQPQH
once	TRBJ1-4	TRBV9	ASSVDGTVTEKLF
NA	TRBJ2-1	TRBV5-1	ASSPGGPRDEQF
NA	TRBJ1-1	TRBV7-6	ASKSQGGLNTEAF
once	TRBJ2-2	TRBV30	AWTRGQGRNTGELF
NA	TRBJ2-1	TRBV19	ASSGTGSYNEQF
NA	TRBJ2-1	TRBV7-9	ASSPQGDEQF
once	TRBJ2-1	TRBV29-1	SVEDRGGGSYNEQF
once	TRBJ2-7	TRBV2	ASSDLTGPYEQY
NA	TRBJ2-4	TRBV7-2	ASSPVELLAKNIQY
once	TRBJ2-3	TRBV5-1	ASSIVTGTDTQY
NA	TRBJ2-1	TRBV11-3	ASSLGTSMRNEQF
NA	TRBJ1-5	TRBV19	ASSMTGGGQPQH
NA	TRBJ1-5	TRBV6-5	ATKGVTANQPQH
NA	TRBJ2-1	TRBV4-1	ASSAMGQSGYNEQF
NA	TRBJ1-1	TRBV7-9	ASSTHNTEAF
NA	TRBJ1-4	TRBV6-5	ASIPDRDGEKLF
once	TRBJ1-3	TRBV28	ASTPGHGSLYGNTIY
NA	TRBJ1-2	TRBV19	ASTKIHSGLSYGYT
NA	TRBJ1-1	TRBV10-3	AISERQGGHTEAF
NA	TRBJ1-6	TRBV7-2	ASSLGAGMLNSPLH
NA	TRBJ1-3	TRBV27	ASSTRSSGNTIY
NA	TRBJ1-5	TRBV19	ASSMEGDSNQPQH
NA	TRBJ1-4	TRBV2	ASSDRALAEKLF
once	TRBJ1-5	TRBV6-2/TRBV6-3	ASSYGIGVGQPQH
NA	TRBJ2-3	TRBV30	AWSSSTDTQY
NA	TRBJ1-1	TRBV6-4	ASSDSDRATEAF
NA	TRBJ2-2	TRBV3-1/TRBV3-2	ASSQDKGVVDTGELF
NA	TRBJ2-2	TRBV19	ASSIVGGAGELF
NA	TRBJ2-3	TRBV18	ASSPPLTSGGAFRTQY
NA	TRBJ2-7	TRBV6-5	ACRQGGSYEQY
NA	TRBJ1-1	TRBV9	ASSVGWSTEAF
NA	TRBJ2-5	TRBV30	AWRRPSGGEETQY
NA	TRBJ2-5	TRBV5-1	ASSFLGQKQETQY
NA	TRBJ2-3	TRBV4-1	ASSPRGGNIPTDTQY
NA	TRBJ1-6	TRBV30	AWSGGANSPLH
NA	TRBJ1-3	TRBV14	ASSRTGGNTIY
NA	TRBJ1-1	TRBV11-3	ASSRPQGYTEAF
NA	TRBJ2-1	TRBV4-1	ASSQEIDRIWNEQF
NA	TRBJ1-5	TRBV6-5	ASSQGFSNQPQH
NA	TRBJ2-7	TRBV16	ASSQSGSYEQY
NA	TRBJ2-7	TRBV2	ASNSPGQGWYEQY
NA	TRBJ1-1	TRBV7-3	ASSSRGVDTEAF
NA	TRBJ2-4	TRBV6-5	ASRGQLLAKNIQY
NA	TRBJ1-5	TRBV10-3	AIGETGDQPQH
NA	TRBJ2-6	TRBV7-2	ASSLSGSGANVLT
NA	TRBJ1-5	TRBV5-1	ASSLQGASNQPQH